Presented here are 4 T cell receptor beta chains from one specimen sequenced in a study of T cell changes during pregnancy in multiple sclerosis. Profiling relied on immunoSEQ multiplex PCR, and the TCRdb table lists in-frame clones only, not all of them. The data show around 46,000 clones, 80% to 90% seen once. Sequenced material: CD8+ T cells from peripheral blood mononuclear cells, taken in the second trimester of pregnancy. The receptors originated from a female donor with multiple sclerosis, enrolled in a pregnancy study.

This sequence joins TRBV5-6 and TRBJ2-3, with 7 bases that match TRBD2. CDR3 length: 15 amino acids. The V segment lost 0 bases and the J segment 4 bases; nucleotides outside the gene matches: 5. Per germline, CDR1 SGHDT and CDR2 YYEEEE. CDR3 DNA: TGTGCCAGCAGCTTGGCTGGCGGGGGACCAGATACGCAGTATTTT. Protein product: CASSLAGGGPDTQYF.

CDR3 DNA: TGTGCCAGCAGCGGGACCGGGACAGAGGTGTTTTTT. Amino acid sequence: CASSGTGTEVFF. This chain uses TRBV9 with TRBJ1-4, with TRBD1 identical over 7 bases. The germline CDR1 and CDR2 sequences are SGDLS and YYNGEE. The ends lost 3 bases at V and 15 bases at J; junction bases unmatched: 8. CDR3 length: 12 amino acids.

The V and J genes are TRBV6-5 and TRBJ1-2, with unresolved D. This CDR3 spans 15 amino acids. Per the germline V gene, CDR1 is MNHEY and CDR2 is SVGAGI. The ends were cut back, 0 bases at V and 6 bases at J, with 14 bases in the middle. CDR3 coding DNA: TGTGCCAGCAGTTACTCTCGGGGAGCTGCCGATGGCTACACCTTC. Translation: CASSYSRGAADGYTF.

V is TRBV9 and J is TRBJ1-2; no clear D gene. V lost 0 bases to trimming and J lost 2 bases, with 11 bases between them. CDR1 and CDR2 from the germline V gene are SGDLS and YYNGEE. This CDR3 is built from 15 residues. The CDR3 loop reads CASSVVRDPNYGYTF. CDR3 sequence (DNA): TGTGCCAGCAGCGTAGTTCGGGATCCAAACTATGGCTACACCTTC.